The 6 T cell receptor beta chains below all came from one sample that was sequenced in a study of cytomegalovirus exposure and HLA in healthy donors (dated by TCRdb to about 2017). The library relied on the immunoSEQ multiplex PCR assay. Here the immuneACCESS table is served through TCRdb, limited to in-frame sequences with V and J called. Missing clones are a known gap in these copies; in checked studies unresolved V genes cover under half, and the rest lacks a known reason. In all, the sample holds roughly 330,000 clones, and roughly nine tenths of those were seen once. 1% to 1.5% of the sample belongs to the ten largest clones. Sequencing input: PBMCs. The receptors were gathered from a woman in her 30s in good health and CMV-seropositive.

The chain employs TRBV10-2 and TRBJ2-7; D not resolved. Trimming removed 6 bases from V and 2 bases from J, with 8 bases in between. The CDR3 sequence is 12 residues long. The germline CDR1 and CDR2 sequences are WSHSY and SAAADI. CDR3 in DNA: TGCGCCAGCAGCCCGGGTCCCTACGAGCAGTACTTC. As protein: CASSPGPYEQYF.

This chain uses TRBV6-5 with TRBJ2-3; no firm D call. The CDR3 contains 14 residues. V lost 8 bases and J lost 3, with 15 bases in between. Germline V CDR1 and CDR2: MNHEY, SVGAGI. CDR3 sequence (DNA): TGTGCCAGCCTCCCCTCCGGACGGACAGATACGCAGTATTTT. Translation: CASLPSGRTDTQYF.

The V call is TRBV7-2, the J call TRBJ2-1; D gene ambiguous. Germline lookup yields CDR1 SGHTA and CDR2 FQGNSA. This CDR3 has 12 amino acids. The germline V and J ends were trimmed by 1 base and 9 bases, with 7 bases remaining between them. Here the CDR3 DNA reads TGTGCCAGCAGCTTAGGGGTTGGTGAGCAGTTCTTC. Translated, it gives CASSLGVGEQFF.

The V and J genes are TRBV4-1 and TRBJ1-1; D gene unclear. The CDR3 extends over 14 amino acids. Looked up from germline, CDR1 is MGHRA and CDR2 is YSYEKL. V lost 1 base and J lost 10, with 16 bases in between. CDR3 coding DNA: TGCGCCAGCAGCCAAGTCGCGGGGAGGAGTGGAGCTTTCTTT. It encodes CASSQVAGRSGAFF.

As concerns this clone: Germline and junction disagree at one end, which may indicate a read error. V gene TRBV4-3 combines with J gene TRBJ1-2; TRBD1 aligns across 9 bases. This CDR3 has 14 residues. In germline, CDR1 is LGHNA, CDR2 YSLEER. CDR3 in DNA: TGCGCCAGCAGTCAAGACAGGGGGAACTATGGCTACACCTTC. Its translation: CASSQDRGNYGYTF.

In this sample, this clone turned up once. The gene calls are TRBV6-5 and TRBJ2-7, with 9 bases fitting TRBD1. CDR3 size: 14 residues. Germline lookup yields CDR1 MNHEY and CDR2 SVGAGI. With 10 bases clipped from V and 2 bases from J, the junction kept 9 bases outside the gene matches. In DNA, the CDR3 is TGTGCCACCTCCCCCCGGGACAGGGCCTACGAGCAGTACTTC. It codes for CATSPRDRAYEQYF.